The next 7 T cell receptor beta chains were all read from a single sample in a study of blood T cell repertoires in COVID-19. The repertoire was sequenced with immunoSEQ multiplex PCR; TCRdb's copy has only in-frame clones and lacks some. The data hold about 160,000 clones, with less than 90% observed a single time. The sequenced material came from peripheral blood. All receptors come from a man younger than 30 with active or convalescent COVID-19.

The V call is TRBV6-2 or TRBV6-3, the J call TRBJ2-7, with D tentatively TRBD2 (6 bases). This CDR3 has 14 amino acids. CDR1 MNHEY and CDR2 SVGEGT come from the germline V gene. V lost 4 bases to trimming and J lost 4 bases, with 14 bases between them. The CDR3 loop reads CASSSRAEGYEQYF. CDR3 in DNA: TGTGCCAGCAGTTCTCGGGCGGAGGGATACGAGCAGTACTTC.

The chain couples TRBV5-1 to TRBJ2-5, with TRBD2 identical over 7 bases. The V segment lost 7 bases and the J segment 5 bases; nucleotides outside the gene matches: 8. Germline V lookup: CDR1 SGHRS, CDR2 YFSETQ. The CDR3 is 13 amino acids. CDR3 amino acids: CASSPGGRETQYF. The DNA of the CDR3 is TGCGCCAGCTCCCCGGGGGGTAGGGAGACCCAGTACTTC.

The gene calls are TRBV19 and TRBJ1-5; TRBD1 is a possible D gene (6 bases). V lost 2 bases and J 7 bases, leaving 9 bases between the germline ends. Germline V gives CDR1 LNHDA, CDR2 SQIVND (reference sequence). The CDR3 runs to 13 residues. The CDR3 protein is CASSIRGIQPQHF. DNA for the CDR3: TGTGCCAGTAGTATAAGGGGGATCCAGCCCCAGCATTTT.

This sequence joins TRBV2 and TRBJ1-2; D is undetermined. This CDR3 is built from 13 residues. V was clipped by 4 bases and J by 4 bases, with 10 bases between them. Germline V gene sequence: CDR1 SNHLY, CDR2 FYNNEI. The CDR3 DNA reads as TGTGCCAGCAGTGTGCAACTGAGCTATGGCTACACCTTC. It yields the protein CASSVQLSYGYTF.

The chain joins TRBV28 to TRBJ1-2; D possibly corresponds to TRBD1 (5 bases). The CDR3 covers 12 residues. The V and J ends lost 5 bases and 9 bases respectively, with 13 bases between them. Germline values: CDR1 MDHEN, CDR2 SYDVKM. CDR3 sequence reads: CASSTGGGRYTF. CDR3 coding DNA: TGTGCCAGCAGTACGGGCGGGGGTCGCTACACCTTC.

The chain couples TRBV7-8 to TRBJ2-1, with D possibly TRBD1 on 6 matching bases. The ends were cut back, 5 bases at V and 0 bases at J, with 11 bases in the middle. The germline V gene encodes CDR1 SGHVS and CDR2 FQNEAQ. The CDR3 spans 15 residues. The CDR3 DNA reads as TGTGCCAGCAGCACAGGGCGGAGCTCCTACAATGAGCAGTTCTTC. Protein product: CASSTGRSSYNEQFF.

The chain carries TRBV12-2 and TRBJ1-5. TRBV12-2 is assigned pseudogene status. CDR3 length equals 15 residues. The CDR3 sequence is CASRLPPGGYQPQHF. The CDR3 DNA sequence: TGTGCAAGTCGCTTACCCCCCGGCGGGTATCAGCCCCAGCATTTT.